These 27 T cell receptor beta chains share one sample of origin, sequenced in a study of T cell clonality in common variable immunodeficiency. The assay was immunoSEQ multiplex PCR, and TCRdb's table has in-frame clones only and misses some. Found here are fewer than 70,000 clones, no singletons; the ten largest cover about 1.5%. The sample was peripheral blood mononuclear cells. These receptors were obtained from a person aged 18-70 years in good health.

This clone has at least ten counts. The CDR3 is CASSYSQRGTQYF. CDR3 bases read: TGTGCCAGCAGTTACTCCCAGCGAGGTACG. The chain employs TRBV6-2 or TRBV6-3 and TRBJ2-3; no clear D gene. The sequence runs out 3 residues before the end of the CDR3; the remainder is reconstructed from the germline J gene. V lost 0 bases and J 8 bases, leaving 9 bases between the germline ends. This CDR3 has 13 amino acids. Germline lookup yields CDR1 MNHEY and CDR2 SVGEGT.

This clone was observed many times. The DNA ends 3 residues before the CDR3 does, and the rest of the CDR3 is filled in from the germline J gene. This chain links TRBV7-9 with TRBJ2-1; D remains ambiguous. The V end lost 10 bases, the J end lost 8 bases, and 9 bases lay between the germline ends. Germline-derived CDR1 and CDR2 are SEHNR and FQNEAQ (reference sequence). This CDR3 is 10 amino acids long. The CDR3 here is CATSPYEQFF. The sequenced CDR3 bases are TGTGCCACCTCCCCTTATGAG. The full variable domain, with the rest looked up from reference TRBV7-9 and TRBJ2-1, is DTGVSQNPRHKITKRGQNVTFRCDPISEHNRLYWYRQTLGQGPEFLTYFQNEAQLEKSRLLSDRFSAERPKGSFSTLEIQRTEQGDSAMYLCATSPYEQFFGPGTRLTVL.

This clone occurred many times. From the germline J gene comes the end of the CDR3, since the read stops 3 residues before it. This chain connects TRBV7-2 to TRBJ1-1; perhaps TRBD1 as D (5 bases). Trimming removed 5 bases from V and 3 bases from J, with 13 bases in between. The CDR3 sequence is 14 residues long. Germline CDR1 reads SGHTA; CDR2 reads FQGNSA. CDR3 bases read: TGTGCCAGCAGCGGGGAAGGGACTCACACTGAA. The encoded protein is CASSGEGTHTE. The whole CDR3 protein is CASSGEGTHTEAFF.

At least ten counts were recorded for this clone. The read gets to within 3 residues of the CDR3 end, and the germline J gene fills in the rest. This rearrangement joins TRBV7-8 to TRBJ2-3, with TRBD2 matching over 9 bases. With V trimmed by 7 bases and J by 1 base, 12 bases remained unmatched. Germline V gene data show CDR1 as SGHVS and CDR2 as FQNEAQ. The CDR3 has 17 amino acids. CDR3 DNA (partial): TGTGCCAGCAAGGGGCCTAGCGGGGACCCAGGCACAGATACG. Translating it yields CASKGPSGDPGTDT. The whole CDR3 region reads CASKGPSGDPGTDTQYF.

This clone was observed at least ten times. The CDR3 goes on 3 residues after the read ends, and that part is filled in from the germline J gene. This chain joins TRBV5-1 and TRBJ1-2; TRBD1 is a possible D gene (6 bases). Germline V gene data show CDR1 as SGHRS and CDR2 as YFSETQ. The CDR3 has 14 amino acids. The CDR3 bases that were read are TGCGCCAGCAGCTCCTCTGGACAGTCCCAAGGC. It translates to CASSSSGQSQG. The entire CDR3 protein is CASSSSGQSQGYTF.

This clone was seen ten or more times. The sequenced fragment ends 3 residues before the CDR3 boundary, so the rest is inferred from the germline J gene. The rearrangement joins TRBV5-1 to TRBJ2-3, with D perhaps TRBD1 (5 bases). Germline-derived CDR1 and CDR2 are SGHRS and YFSETQ. Trimming shortened V by 0 bases and J by 0 bases, and 17 bases separated the two germline ends. This CDR3 has 18 residues. The CDR3 region is CASSLAGREGASTDTQYF. The part of the CDR3 DNA that was read is TGCGCCAGCAGCTTGGCCGGTAGGGAAGGGGCTAGCACAGATACG.

In this sample, this clone turned up many times. The CDR3 is CASSAVGLAGEVDEQFF. The CDR3 DNA, read in part, is TGTGCCAGCAGCGCCGTCGGACTAGCGGGGGAGGTGGATGAG. The V and J genes are TRBV9 and TRBJ2-1; 13 nucleotides agree with TRBD2. The read ends 3 residues early relative to the CDR3; the germline J gene fills the gap. The CDR3 sequence is 17 residues long. CDR1 and CDR2 (germline): SGDLS, YYNGEE. V lost 3 bases to trimming and J lost 8 bases; unmatched junction nucleotides: 11.

This clone was recorded at least ten times. The read ends 3 residues before the CDR3 terminus; that terminus is restored from the germline J gene. The chain employs TRBV4-1 and TRBJ2-1; 9 bases are shared with TRBD2. The CDR3 has 17 residues. V lost 0 bases and J lost 4; bases outside the gene matches: 7. Germline CDR1 MGHRA, CDR2 YSYEKL. CDR3 DNA, as far as it was read: TGCGCCAGCAGCCAAGATCCCGGGACTAGCATGTACAATGAG. Its protein is CASSQDPGTSMYNE. The full-length CDR3 reads as CASSQDPGTSMYNEQFF.

In regard to this clone: The read finishes 3 residues shy of the CDR3 end, and the germline J gene is used to complete it. V gene TRBV20-1 combines with J gene TRBJ1-5, with 8 nucleotides matching TRBD1. The V gene end was trimmed by 3 bases and the J gene end by 5 bases; junction bases not matched to a gene: 12. The CDR3 sequence is 16 residues long. Germline V gene data show CDR1 as DFQATT and CDR2 as SNEGSKA (reference sequence). CDR3 bases read: TGCAGTGCTAGGGAGCGGGGACAGGCGGTTTATCAGCCC. Encoded protein: CSARERGQAVYQP. In full, the CDR3 reads CSARERGQAVYQPQHF.

This clone was seen repeatedly, ten times or more. The read is 3 residues too short to cover the CDR3 end, so that end is filled in from the germline J gene. The rearrangement joins TRBV20-1 to TRBJ1-1, with D perhaps TRBD1 (6 bases). This CDR3 is 14 amino acids long. Germline-derived CDR1 and CDR2 are DFQATT and SNEGSKA (reference sequence). V was shortened by 0 bases and J by 1 base, with 9 bases between the two germline ends. The covered CDR3 bases are TGCAGTGCTAGAGATTGGGACAAGAACACTGAA. Protein sequence: CSARDWDKNTE. The whole CDR3 is CSARDWDKNTEAFF.

This clone was seen at least ten times. The CDR3 goes on 3 residues after the read ends, and that part is filled in from the germline J gene. This chain connects TRBV28 to TRBJ1-5, with TRBD1 identical over 7 bases. V lost 5 bases and J lost 7; bases outside the gene matches: 8. Germline lookup yields CDR1 MDHEN and CDR2 SYDVKM. There are 14 residues in the CDR3. CDR3 sequence: CASSPRQGRQPQHF. The sequenced part of the CDR3 DNA is TGTGCCAGCAGTCCCCGACAGGGAAGGCAGCCC.

This clone was picked up many times. The read halts 3 residues ahead of the CDR3 end, with the missing end drawn from the germline J gene. The J gene is TRBJ2-5, the V gene TRBV5-4; D remains ambiguous. Trimming left V 5 bases short and J 1 base short, with 9 bases between. CDR1 and CDR2 from the germline V gene are SGHNT and YYREEE (reference sequence). The CDR3 spans 13 residues. CDR3 DNA (partial): TGTGCCAGCAGTGGCAGGAGCCAAGAGACC. Translating it yields CASSGRSQET. The entire CDR3 protein is CASSGRSQETQYF.

In this sample, this clone turned up many times. The read terminates 3 residues before the CDR3 end, so the remaining end is supplied by the germline J gene. The chain joins TRBV2 to TRBJ2-2; no clear D gene. The germline gives CDR1 SNHLY, CDR2 FYNNEI. The germline V and J ends were trimmed by 6 bases and 7 bases, with 9 bases remaining between them. This CDR3 spans 12 amino acids. The CDR3 reads CASSGSDGELFF. The covered CDR3 bases are TGTGCCAGCAGCGGGTCCGACGGGGAG.

This clone came up a few times. The read comes to an end 3 residues before the CDR3 does, leaving the germline J gene to fill in the end. The chain uses TRBV20-1 and TRBJ2-1, with a tentative D call TRBD2 (6 bases). V dropped 0 bases and J dropped 7 bases, with 13 bases sitting between them. CDR3 length equals 14 residues. The V gene's germline CDR1 is DFQATT and CDR2 SNEGSKA (reference sequence). The CDR3 region is CSARDSPGRNEQFF. Partial CDR3 DNA: TGCAGTGCTAGAGATAGCCCGGGGAGGAATGAG.

There are many counts of this clone. The CDR3 end falls 3 residues outside the read, so it is completed with the germline J gene. The chain uses TRBV2 and TRBJ2-1, with 7 bases identical to TRBD2. Unmatched junction bases numbered 6, after V lost 8 bases and J lost 5 bases. Germline CDR1 SNHLY, CDR2 FYNNEI. The CDR3 runs 13 residues. Partial CDR3 DNA: TGTGCCAGCCGCGCTAGCGGACACAATGAG. Residues: CASRASGHNE. The whole CDR3 is CASRASGHNEQFF.

This clone was observed a few times. The read is 3 residues too short to cover the CDR3 end, so that end is filled in from the germline J gene. The chain recombines TRBV6-1 with TRBJ2-7; a possible D gene is TRBD2 (6 bases). Trimming cost V 2 bases and J 1 base, with 21 bases left between them. The germline V gene has CDR1 MNHNS and CDR2 SASEGT. The CDR3 totals 18 residues. The covered CDR3 bases are TGTGCCAGCAGTGAAATGGCCCCGGGACTCTCCCCGTCCTACGAG. This encodes CASSEMAPGLSPSYE. Given in full, the CDR3 is CASSEMAPGLSPSYEQYF.

This clone was seen repeatedly, ten times or more. Coverage ceases 3 residues before the CDR3 finishes, and the germline J gene fills in the end. V is TRBV20-1 and J is TRBJ2-1, with D maybe TRBD2 (6 bases). V was shortened by 0 bases and J by 3 bases, with 12 bases between the two germline ends. This CDR3 is built from 15 residues. Germline V gene lookup returns CDR1 DFQATT and CDR2 SNEGSKA (reference sequence). The sequenced CDR3 bases are TGCAGTGCTAGAGATAAGGAGGGGTTCTACAATGAG. Its translation: CSARDKEGFYNE. The CDR3 as a whole reads CSARDKEGFYNEQFF.

The table lists this clone with many counts. The read comes to an end 3 residues before the CDR3 does, leaving the germline J gene to fill in the end. The chain couples TRBV11-2 to TRBJ2-2; TRBD2 might be the D (5 bases). V dropped 1 base and J dropped 7 bases, with 7 bases sitting between them. CDR1 and CDR2 from the germline V gene are SGHAT and FQNNGV. The CDR3 runs to 13 residues. CDR3 sequence reads: CASSLGGLGELFF. The CDR3 bases that were read are TGTGCCAGCAGCTTAGGAGGGCTCGGGGAG.

This clone was picked up many times. The CDR3 loop reads CASRARRGNTEAFF. The sequenced part of the CDR3 DNA is TGTGCCAGTAGGGCCCGACGGGGGAACACTGAA. J is TRBJ1-1 and V is TRBV19; D unresolved. Read coverage stops 3 residues before the CDR3 terminus; the germline J gene supplies the remainder. V was cut by 6 bases and J by 1 base, with 12 bases left in between. This CDR3 spans 14 amino acids. The germline gives CDR1 LNHDA, CDR2 SQIVND (reference sequence).

This clone was seen many times. Other DNA variants within this sample encode the same CDR3. The part of the CDR3 DNA that was read is TGTGCCAGCAGCTTAGAAGGGGGCGGCACTGAA. Amino acid sequence: CASSLEGGGTE. The whole CDR3 is CASSLEGGGTEAFF. V gene TRBV7-9 combines with J gene TRBJ1-1; 7 nucleotides agree with TRBD1. The read terminates 3 residues before the CDR3 end, so the remaining end is supplied by the germline J gene. Germline loops: CDR1 SEHNR, CDR2 FQNEAQ (reference sequence). V shed 1 base, J shed 4 bases, and the junction held 3 bases outside the gene matches. The CDR3 sequence is 14 residues long. Drawing the rest from reference TRBV7-9 and TRBJ1-1, the complete variable domain is DTGVSQNPRHKITKRGQNVTFRCDPISEHNRLYWYRQTLGQGPEFLTYFQNEAQLEKSRLLSDRFSAERPKGSFSTLEIQRTEQGDSAMYLCASSLEGGGTEAFFGQGTRLTVV.

This clone showed up many times. The read falls 3 residues short of the CDR3 end, and the missing part is taken from the germline J gene. The chain links TRBV18 to TRBJ2-1; TRBD1 matches 7 bases. Germline V gives CDR1 KGHSH, CDR2 LQKENI. The length of the CDR3 is 15 residues. V lost 8 bases and J lost 1; bases outside the gene matches: 8. The CDR3: CASGENRGSYNEQFF. The part of the CDR3 DNA that was read is TGTGCCAGCGGAGAAAACAGGGGTTCCTACAATGAG.

This clone was recorded at least ten times. From the germline J gene comes the end of the CDR3, since the read stops 3 residues before it. The chain links TRBV18 to TRBJ2-3; D is unresolved. Germline CDR1 KGHSH, CDR2 LQKENI. V was clipped by 0 bases and J by 2 bases, with 3 bases between them. The CDR3 runs to 13 residues. CDR3 amino acids: CASSPPNTDTQYF. CDR3 DNA, as far as it was read: TGTGCCAGCTCACCACCCAACACAGATACG.

This clone was seen repeatedly, ten times or more. With the read ending 3 residues before the CDR3 end, the germline J gene is used to fill in that end. The gene calls are TRBV29-1 and TRBJ2-7, with D possibly being TRBD1 (6 bases). Germline assignment: CDR1 SQVTM and CDR2 ANQGSEA. V dropped 6 bases and J dropped 0 bases, with 15 bases sitting between them. The CDR3 sequence is 14 residues long. This CDR3 reads CSVQPGTHSYEQYF. Incomplete CDR3 DNA: TGCAGCGTCCAGCCAGGGACACACTCCTACGAG.

In this sample, this clone turned up many times. The read comes to an end 3 residues before the CDR3 does, leaving the germline J gene to fill in the end. The V and J genes are TRBV20-1 and TRBJ2-2; weak D call: TRBD1 (7 bases). The CDR3 has 15 residues. Germline CDR1 reads DFQATT; CDR2 reads SNEGSKA (reference sequence). Trimming took 3 bases from V and 4 from J, leaving 15 bases between them. The sequenced part of the CDR3 DNA is TGCAGTGCTAGCTCGACAGGGCGGGGCACCGGGGAG. As protein: CSASSTGRGTGE. The whole CDR3 protein is CSASSTGRGTGELFF.

This clone was seen only a few times. The read is 3 residues too short to cover the CDR3 end, so that end is filled in from the germline J gene. This chain connects TRBV7-2 to TRBJ1-1, with 8 bases matching TRBD1. The V segment lost 4 bases and the J segment 5 bases; nucleotides outside the gene matches: 6. The germline V gene has CDR1 SGHTA and CDR2 FQGNSA. The CDR3 is 14 residues long. The CDR3 sequence: CASSWDRTRTEAFF. The CDR3 bases that were read are TGTGCCAGCAGCTGGGACAGGACGCGAACTGAA.

This clone occurred many times. The CDR3 end is not reached by the read, which stops 3 residues before it; the germline J gene fills it in. V gene TRBV5-1 combines with J gene TRBJ2-7; 14 nucleotides agree with TRBD2. The V gene's germline CDR1 is SGHRS and CDR2 YFSETQ. The CDR3 extends over 22 amino acids. J was trimmed by 2 bases and V by 0 bases; bases with no gene match: 19. CDR3 DNA (partial): TGCGCCAGCAGCTTGGTCCCAGGGCGGGTGGGACTAGCGGGAGCGGCGGCCTACGAG. It is translated as CASSLVPGRVGLAGAAAYE. The whole CDR3 region reads CASSLVPGRVGLAGAAAYEQYF.

This clone was seen many times. The sequenced fragment ends 3 residues before the CDR3 boundary, so the rest is inferred from the germline J gene. The chain is built from TRBV9 and TRBJ2-3, with TRBD2 matching 9 bases. Germline CDR1 SGDLS, CDR2 YYNGEE. This CDR3 contains 16 residues. With 0 bases clipped from V and 1 base from J, the junction kept 3 bases outside the gene matches. CDR3 region: CASSVGTSEGTDTQYF. Partial CDR3 DNA: TGTGCCAGCAGCGTAGGGACTAGCGAAGGCACAGATACG.